The 29 T cell receptor beta chains below come from one sample, sequenced in a study of graft-versus-host responses after intestinal transplantation (TCRdb year 2021). Libraries were prepared through the immunoSEQ multiplex PCR assay. This is the immuneACCESS table as TCRdb keeps it, with only in-frame sequences that have V and J called. A part of the clones is gone; compared with another copy, unresolved V genes explain less than half, and the rest is unexplained. The sample contains approximately 20,000 clones, approximately 86% of them found a single time. The ten most abundant clones make up approximately 49% of the sample. Sequencing was performed on bone marrow, taken just under 130 days after transplant. These receptor sequences come from a human patient who received an intestinal transplant, so some T cells may come from the graft donor.

This chain links TRBV18 with TRBJ1-1, with a possible D match to TRBD1 (5 bases). CDR1 is KGHSH and CDR2 is LQKENI in the germline V gene. The CDR3 is 15 residues long. The ends were cut back, 5 bases at V and 7 bases at J, with 20 bases in the middle. The CDR3 DNA reads as TGTGCCAGCTCATCCACCGGGGAAACGGGGGGTGAAGCTTTCTTT. Encoded protein: CASSSTGETGGEAFF.

In this sample, this clone turned up a few times. The rearrangement links TRBV23-1 to TRBJ1-2; D possibly corresponds to TRBD1 (5 bases). TRBV23-1 belongs to the ORF category, with a function that is uncertain. CDR3 size: 12 residues. V lost 2 bases to trimming and J lost 4 bases, with 5 bases between them. The CDR3 spells CASSQGGYGYTF. The CDR3 nucleotides are TGCGCCAGCAGTCAAGGGGGCTATGGCTACACCTTC.

The CDR3 reads CAISERGLEDEQYF. CDR3 DNA: TGTGCCATCAGTGAGCGAGGATTGGAAGACGAGCAGTACTTC. The rearrangement links TRBV10-3 to TRBJ2-7, with D unresolved. Trimming pared 2 bases from V and 5 bases from J, leaving 13 bases between. The germline gives CDR1 ENHRY, CDR2 SYGVKD. The CDR3 sequence is 14 residues long.

The chain has TRBV9 and TRBJ2-7, with 8 bases lining up with TRBD1. Germline trimming cut 0 bases from V and 2 bases from J; bases unmatched to any gene: 4. CDR1 SGDLS and CDR2 YYNGEE come from the germline V gene. The CDR3 length is 15 residues. Here the CDR3 DNA reads TGTGCCAGCAGCGTAGAGGCAGGGGGCACCTACGAGCAGTACTTC. It specifies CASSVEAGGTYEQYF.

This clone has a handful of counts. This rearrangement joins TRBV5-5 to TRBJ2-1; D is uncertain. CDR1 is SGHKS and CDR2 is YYEKEE in the germline V gene (reference sequence). The CDR3 has 11 amino acids. The V end lost 4 bases, the J end lost 7 bases, and 6 bases lay between the germline ends. The CDR3 loop is CASSPMNEQFF. CDR3 sequence (DNA): TGTGCCAGCAGCCCTATGAATGAGCAGTTCTTC.

The V and J genes are TRBV27 and TRBJ2-3, with 11 bases lining up with TRBD2. Per germline, CDR1 MNHEY and CDR2 SMNVEV (reference sequence). The ends lost 6 bases at V and 4 bases at J; junction bases unmatched: 6. The CDR3 covers 15 residues. The CDR3 sequence is CASSFSGRAADTQYF. CDR3 nucleotides: TGTGCCAGCAGCTTTAGCGGGAGGGCAGCAGATACGCAGTATTTT.

The chain links TRBV27 to TRBJ2-1; a possible D gene is TRBD2 (5 bases). The CDR3 consists of 15 residues. The V end was cut by 7 bases, the J end by 4 bases, with 17 bases between. From germline, CDR1 is MNHEY and CDR2 SMNVEV (reference sequence). The CDR3 DNA is TGTGCCAGCATCCCTAAGGCGGGTTTATACAATGAGCAGTTCTTC. This translates into CASIPKAGLYNEQFF.

The chain employs TRBV15 and TRBJ2-7; D is undetermined. The CDR3 length is 14 residues. V was clipped by 8 bases and J by 0 bases, with 14 bases between them. Germline V CDR1 and CDR2: LNHNV, YYDKDF (reference sequence). Here the CDR3 reads CATSNTVSSYEQYF. CDR3 nucleotide sequence: TGTGCCACCTCGAACACAGTTAGCTCCTACGAGCAGTACTTC.

The J gene is TRBJ2-1, the V gene TRBV2, with a weak D call TRBD2 (6 bases). The ends were cut back, 3 bases at V and 8 bases at J, with 11 bases in the middle. Germline CDR1 reads SNHLY; CDR2 reads FYNNEI. CDR3 length equals 13 residues. CDR3 coding DNA: TGTGCCAGCAGTGATCCCGGGAGCTATGAGCAGTTCTTC. Its translation is CASSDPGSYEQFF. Supplemented by reference TRBV2 and TRBJ2-1, the full variable domain reads EPEVTQTPSHQVTQMGQEVILRCVPISNHLYFYWYRQILGQKVEFLVSFYNNEISEKSEIFDDQFSVERPDGSNFTLKIRSTKLEDSAMYFCASSDPGSYEQFFGPGTRLTVL.

The chain employs TRBV2 and TRBJ2-1; 13 nucleotides align to TRBD2. V gave up 1 base and J gave up 0 bases; unmatched junction bases: 6. The CDR3 spans 19 residues. CDR1 is SNHLY and CDR2 is FYNNEI in the germline V gene. CDR3 in amino acids: CASSEGTSGSEGSYNEQFF. The CDR3 DNA follows: TGTGCCAGCAGTGAAGGGACTAGCGGGAGTGAAGGCTCCTACAATGAGCAGTTCTTC.

The CDR3 DNA is TGTGCCAGCAGGGGACGGGGAGGGTTCACTGAAGCTTTCTTT. Translation gives CASRGRGGFTEAFF. This sequence joins TRBV2 and TRBJ1-1; a possible D gene is TRBD1 (5 bases). The CDR3 runs 14 residues. The germline V and J ends were trimmed by 6 bases and 4 bases, with 15 bases remaining between them. In germline, CDR1 is SNHLY, CDR2 FYNNEI.

The V and J genes are TRBV30 and TRBJ2-3; D is tentatively TRBD1 or TRBD2 (5 bases each). CDR1 GTSNPN and CDR2 SVGIG come from the germline V gene (reference sequence). The CDR3 sequence is 13 residues long. V was clipped by 1 base and J by 5 bases, with 10 bases between them. CDR3 sequence reads: CAWSGGTIDTQYF. CDR3 sequence (DNA): TGTGCCTGGAGTGGTGGGACCATAGATACGCAGTATTTT.

CDR3 DNA: TGCGCCAGCAAGGACAGGGAGACCCAGTACTTC. Its translation: CASKDRETQYF. The V call is TRBV10-1, the J call TRBJ2-5; 7 bases are shared with TRBD1. The CDR3 loop spans 11 amino acids. Trimming at V came to 7 bases and at J to 5 bases, leaving 1 base not matched to a gene. Germline-derived CDR1 and CDR2 are WNHNN and SYGVQD (reference sequence).

This clone has more than one count but fewer than ten. The CDR3 bases are TGTGCCAGCACCTCAGTGGCGACAGGGGATAATGGCTACACCTTC. Its translation: CASTSVATGDNGYTF. The rearrangement uses TRBV6-9 and TRBJ1-2, with 8 bases lining up with TRBD1. Germline V lookup: CDR1 MNHGY, CDR2 SVAAGI. There are 15 residues in the CDR3. V was pared by 7 bases and J by 6 bases, with 13 bases of the junction left unmatched.

The V gene is TRBV5-1, the J gene TRBJ2-5, with D possibly being TRBD2 (7 bases). The J call may be in error: the DNA end matches TRBJ2-7 better. The CDR3 length is 16 residues. Germline V gene sequence: CDR1 SGHRS, CDR2 YFSETQ. The CDR3 DNA follows: TGCGCCAGCAGCTCCTGGAGGGGGGGTGTACTATACGAGCAGTACTTC. Protein: CASSSWRGGVLYEQYF.

This rearrangement joins TRBV6-5 to TRBJ2-7; D is perhaps TRBD1 or TRBD2 (5 bases each). Per germline, CDR1 MNHEY and CDR2 SVGAGI. This CDR3 has 15 amino acids. Trimming shortened V by 0 bases and J by 3 bases, and 12 bases separated the two germline ends. The CDR3 region is CASSYSSSRDYEQYF. The CDR3 DNA follows: TGTGCCAGCAGTTACTCGTCTAGCAGGGACTACGAGCAGTACTTC.

V is TRBV6-1 and J is TRBJ2-1; no reliable D call. CDR3 length equals 13 residues. Per the germline V gene, CDR1 is MNHNS and CDR2 is SASEGT. V lost 9 bases and J lost 1, with 10 bases in between. The CDR3 spells CASGASSYNEQFF. CDR3 bases: TGTGCCAGTGGAGCATCTTCCTACAATGAGCAGTTCTTC.

The rearrangement joins TRBV19 to TRBJ2-1; D assignment may be TRBD1 or TRBD2 (5 bases each). The CDR3 consists of 17 residues. Germline CDR1 LNHDA, CDR2 SQIVND (reference sequence). The germline V and J ends were trimmed by 5 bases and 4 bases, with 21 bases remaining between them. CDR3 amino acids: CASSPRTFWDQYNEQFF. For the CDR3, the DNA is TGTGCCAGTAGTCCGAGGACCTTTTGGGACCAGTACAATGAGCAGTTCTTC.

The J gene is TRBJ1-1, the V gene TRBV5-4; no firm D call. This CDR3 region has 16 residues. Germline CDR1 SGHNT, CDR2 YYREEE (reference sequence). V shed 4 bases and J shed 2 bases, with 18 bases lying between them. CDR3 nucleotides: TGTGCCAGCAGCCCGGGTTTGGGATGGGCTAACACTGAAGCTTTCTTT. Translation gives CASSPGLGWANTEAFF.

The gene calls are TRBV7-9 and TRBJ2-3; D is perhaps TRBD1 or TRBD2 (5 bases each). The ends were cut back, 3 bases at V and 5 bases at J, with 15 bases in the middle. The CDR3 loop spans 15 amino acids. Germline loops: CDR1 SEHNR, CDR2 FQNEAQ (reference sequence). CDR3 protein: CASSFGSGGGDTQYF. DNA of the CDR3: TGTGCCAGCAGCTTTGGGTCAGGTGGGGGAGATACGCAGTATTTT.

CDR3 bases: TGCGCCAGCAGTGAGACTGTGGCAGCTACTAACTATGGCTACACCTTC. Encoded protein: CASSETVAATNYGYTF. The chain links TRBV10-2 to TRBJ1-2; D remains ambiguous. The CDR3 has 16 amino acids. Germline-derived CDR1 and CDR2 are WSHSY and SAAADI. V shed 2 bases and J shed 0 bases, with 13 bases lying between them.

This clone is a singleton in its sample. The genes are TRBV27 and TRBJ2-2; unclear D gene. Germline V gene sequence: CDR1 MNHEY, CDR2 SMNVEV (reference sequence). V was clipped by 7 bases and J by 13 bases, with 13 bases between them. The length of the CDR3 is 11 residues. Here the CDR3 reads CASTNGLVLFF. Here the CDR3 DNA reads TGTGCCAGCACCAATGGGCTGGTGCTGTTTTTT.

V gene TRBV29-1 combines with J gene TRBJ1-2; tentatively, D is TRBD1 (5 bases). V lost 7 bases and J lost 8, with 20 bases in between. CDR1 SQVTM and CDR2 ANQGSEA come from the germline V gene. This CDR3 has 13 amino acids. The CDR3 nucleotides read TGCAGCGCTTACAGTAATCCTGGGGGAGGCTACACCTTC. Its protein is CSAYSNPGGGYTF.

This chain links TRBV5-1 with TRBJ2-1; TRBD2 agrees at 10 bases. The V and J ends lost 0 bases and 10 bases, in that order; junction bases with no gene match: 1. Germline CDR1 and CDR2: SGHRS and YFSETQ. The CDR3 extends over 13 amino acids. In DNA, the CDR3 is TGCGCCAGCAGCTTGGGTAGCGGGAGGGAGCAGTTCTTC. It codes for CASSLGSGREQFF.

The chain recombines TRBV11-1 with TRBJ2-7, with D perhaps matching TRBD2 (6 bases). V was pared by 5 bases and J by 3 bases, with 17 bases between. This CDR3 spans 15 amino acids. Germline V gene lookup returns CDR1 SGHAT and CDR2 FQDESV (reference sequence). The CDR3 region has the DNA TGTGCCAGCAGCCTACGGGACTCAGCTTTCTACGAGCAGTACTTC. This translates into CASSLRDSAFYEQYF.

The chain is built from TRBV6-4 and TRBJ2-3, with D unclear. V was pared by 4 bases and J by 0 bases, with 11 bases between. CDR3 length: 15 residues. Germline V gene data show CDR1 as MRHNA and CDR2 as SNTAGT. CDR3 in DNA: TGTGCCAGCAGTGTGGAAGCAGCGAGCACAGATACGCAGTATTTT. As protein: CASSVEAASTDTQYF.

J is TRBJ2-1 and V is TRBV15; 7 bases agree with TRBD1. Germline V gene sequence: CDR1 LNHNV, CDR2 YYDKDF (reference sequence). This CDR3 region has 14 residues. V gave up 3 bases and J gave up 6 bases; unmatched junction bases: 5. CDR3 coding DNA: TGTGCCACCAGCAGGGGGACAGAAGGCAATGAGCAGTTCTTC. As protein: CATSRGTEGNEQFF.

The rearrangement links TRBV5-1 to TRBJ2-3; 11 nucleotides align to TRBD1. Germline V gene sequence: CDR1 SGHRS, CDR2 YFSETQ. This CDR3 is built from 16 residues. J gave up 6 bases and V 6 bases, and 12 bases lay outside the gene matches. CDR3 loop: CASTTRSRDRGDTQYF. The CDR3 DNA reads TGCGCCAGCACCACCCGCTCCCGGGACAGGGGGGATACGCAGTATTTT.

J is TRBJ1-1 and V is TRBV19; D may be TRBD1 (5 bases). Trimming cost V 7 bases and J 1 base, with 13 bases left between them. Germline V lookup: CDR1 LNHDA, CDR2 SQIVND (reference sequence). This CDR3 has 14 residues. The CDR3 reads CASTSGMGNTEAFF. The CDR3 DNA follows: TGTGCCAGTACGTCAGGGATGGGGAACACTGAAGCTTTCTTT.